Listed below are T cell receptor beta chains from one sample, sequenced in a study of shared clonotypes between healthy human individuals. Assay used: immunoSEQ multiplex PCR; TCRdb lists only in-frame clones, some missing. The sample lists 2,500,000 or so clones, more than 80% occurring once. The sample comprised naive CD4+ T cells sorted from blood. These receptors were obtained from a man between 18 and 29 years old in good health. CDR3s leave out the opening cysteine and the closing phenylalanine or tryptophan. Fields, in order: V gene, J gene, CDR3 protein.

TRBV6-6	TRBJ1-2	ASRPDRNYGYT
TRBV19	TRBJ1-3	ASSIWGTGNTIY
TRBV2	TRBJ2-5	ASSTNRGSQETQY
TRBV19	TRBJ1-6	ANEEVSPLH
TRBV19	TRBJ1-1	ASSATGSTEAF
TRBV28	TRBJ2-7	ASSRRQGLSYEQY
TRBV30	TRBJ2-3	AWSVGGENQY
TRBV5-1	TRBJ2-3	ASSRVGADTQY
TRBV6-1	TRBJ2-6	ASSGEGAGANVLT
TRBV11-2	TRBJ1-5	ASSLEGYSNQPQH
TRBV5-1	TRBJ1-1	ASSLGQGIFAEAF
TRBV5-1	TRBJ2-1	ASSTYKTSGRAHNEQF
TRBV29-1	TRBJ2-1	SVEFEFGRF
TRBV7-2	TRBJ2-1	ASSPLAGGSSEQF
TRBV4-1	TRBJ1-2	ASSQDQGGYT
TRBV10-3	TRBJ2-7	AISESNTHYEQY